This TCR beta chain derives from a study of blood T cell repertoires in COVID-19. The wider study: Whether acute or convalescent, the COVID-19 samples came from the United States, Italy and Spain. Sample material is recorded as cDNA or gDNA derived from T cells, B-cell-depleted T cells, or PBMCs.

As processed by the authors: Reference gene primers were amplified, and this amplification served to estimate nucleated cell counts. Assay used: immunoSEQ multiplex PCR; TCRdb lists only in-frame clones, some missing. The V and J calls and clone size are taken from that table; D and trimming were inferred from the DNA. The sample records hundreds of thousands of clones, more than 75% being singletons. Germline V gene lookup returns CDR1 MRHNA and CDR2 SNTAGT. The CDR3 sequence is 17 residues long. Trimming cost V 7 bases and J 0 bases; bases outside gene matches: 9. The chain uses TRBV6-4 and TRBJ2-2, with 9 bases matching TRBD2. This TCR derives from a woman aged 40 to 49 who had recovered from COVID-19. Input material: peripheral blood. CDR3 nucleotide sequence: TGTGCCAGCACCCGAAGCGGGGGGAATGCGAACACCGGGGAGCTGTTTTTT. Translating gives CASTRSGGNANTGELFF.